Below are 10 T cell receptor beta chains sequenced from a single sample in a study of blood T cell repertoires in COVID-19. This table comes from immunoSEQ multiplex PCR, and its TCRdb copy is limited to in-frame clones, with some not included. This sample carries around 210,000 clones, around 88% of them seen once, and the ten largest clones take 1.4% to 1.5%. Material for sequencing was peripheral blood. The receptors were sampled from a man younger than 35 with active or convalescent COVID-19.

The gene calls are TRBV5-1 and TRBJ2-5; the match to TRBD2 covers 11 bases. CDR3 length: 15 amino acids. Germline V lookup: CDR1 SGHRS, CDR2 YFSETQ. Unmatched junction bases numbered 3, after V lost 4 bases and J lost 1 base. CDR3 region: CASSRLAGPQETQYF. The CDR3 DNA reads as TGCGCCAGCAGCCGACTAGCGGGGCCCCAAGAGACCCAGTACTTC.

The chain is built from TRBV5-6 and TRBJ1-2; D is perhaps TRBD1 (5 bases). Germline-derived CDR1 and CDR2 are SGHDT and YYEEEE. CDR3 length: 14 residues. V lost 4 bases to trimming and J lost 6 bases, with 16 bases between them. CDR3 sequence reads: CASSRGRRGDGYTF. Here the CDR3 DNA reads TGTGCCAGCAGCAGAGGCAGACGGGGGGATGGCTACACCTTC. Full variable domain (outside the CDR3, taken from reference TRBV5-6 and TRBJ1-2): DAGVTQSPTHLIKTRGQQVTLRCSPKSGHDTVSWYQQALGQGPQFIFQYYEEEERQRGNFPDRFSGHQFPNYSSELNVNALLLGDSALYLCASSRGRRGDGYTFGSGTRLTVV.

The chain employs TRBV5-4 and TRBJ1-1; no definite D call. CDR3 length: 14 residues. Germline V gives CDR1 SGHNT, CDR2 YYREEE (reference sequence). V gave up 4 bases and J gave up 4 bases, with 14 bases separating them. The CDR3 DNA follows: TGTGCCAGCAGCCTACCCGGGAGGGTCACTGAAGCTTTCTTT. Amino acid sequence: CASSLPGRVTEAFF.

CDR3 nucleotides: TGTGCCACACGTTCCCTAGCGGGGGCTCGGCACGAGCAGTACTTC. Residues: CATRSLAGARHEQYF. V is TRBV2 and J is TRBJ2-7; 10 bases line up with TRBD2. Per germline, CDR1 SNHLY and CDR2 FYNNEI. The length of the CDR3 is 15 residues. Germline trimming cut 10 bases from V and 5 bases from J; bases unmatched to any gene: 14.

The chain employs TRBV2 and TRBJ2-3; TRBD2 matches 8 bases. This CDR3 is 14 amino acids long. V was clipped by 8 bases and J by 4 bases; unmatched bases: 8. Per the germline V gene, CDR1 is SNHLY and CDR2 is FYNNEI. The CDR3 nucleotides read TGTGCCAGCGCGATAGGCGGGAGGCCAGATACGCAGTATTTT. Protein: CASAIGGRPDTQYF. The entire variable domain, with the rest obtained from reference TRBV2 and TRBJ2-3, is as follows: EPEVTQTPSHQVTQMGQEVILRCVPISNHLYFYWYRQILGQKVEFLVSFYNNEISEKSEIFDDQFSVERPDGSNFTLKIRSTKLEDSAMYFCASAIGGRPDTQYFGPGTRLTVL.

DNA of the CDR3: TGTGCCATCAATACAGGGGGCGACTATGGCTACACCTTC. Translation gives CAINTGGDYGYTF. The J gene is TRBJ1-2, the V gene TRBV10-3; TRBD1 agrees at 9 bases. Trimming removed 7 bases from V and 3 bases from J; junction bases left unmatched: 3. Looked up from germline, CDR1 is ENHRY and CDR2 is SYGVKD. The CDR3 has 13 residues.

The chain combines TRBV27 with TRBJ2-3; unclear D gene. The length of the CDR3 is 18 residues. Trimming took off 1 base at V and 0 bases at J, with 17 bases between the two ends. Germline V lookup: CDR1 MNHEY, CDR2 SMNVEV (reference sequence). The CDR3 spells CASSLLQRLSISTDTQYF. In DNA form, the CDR3 reads TGTGCCAGCAGTTTATTGCAACGACTGAGTATAAGCACAGATACGCAGTATTTT.

The chain couples TRBV18 to TRBJ2-2, with D tentatively TRBD2 (5 bases). In germline, CDR1 is KGHSH, CDR2 LQKENI. Between the trimmed V and J ends, which lost 3 bases and 7 bases, there was a span of 12 bases. CDR3 size: 14 residues. For the CDR3, the DNA is TGTGCCAGCTCACCTCGTTCGGAGGTCGGGGAGCTGTTTTTT. It translates to CASSPRSEVGELFF.

The V gene is TRBV28, the J gene TRBJ2-7; 13 bases line up with TRBD2. The length of the CDR3 is 18 residues. Trimming removed 6 bases from V and 12 bases from J; junction bases left unmatched: 23. Germline V lookup: CDR1 MDHEN, CDR2 SYDVKM. CDR3 protein: CASSNLPGTSGAFPPVYF. CDR3 in DNA: TGTGCCAGCAGCAACCTTCCCGGGACTAGCGGGGCCTTTCCCCCCGTGTACTTC.

This chain joins TRBV30 and TRBJ1-2; 12 bases map to TRBD1. This CDR3 contains 19 residues. The trim removed 0 bases at V and 2 bases at J, leaving 13 bases unmatched. Germline V gene lookup returns CDR1 GTSNPN and CDR2 SVGIG (reference sequence). The CDR3 here is CAWSVPSIRGQGANYGYTF. The CDR3 region has the DNA TGTGCCTGGAGTGTACCTTCTATCCGGGGACAGGGGGCAAACTATGGCTACACCTTC.